This T cell receptor beta chain was obtained from a study of naive and memory T cell subsets. This clonotype was found a few times. No antigen is known for it. After CD4 positive bead selection, the CD4-negative fraction gave CD8 T cells. The beta constant-region primer was an equimolar mix of two oligonucleotides covering TRBC1 and TRBC2. Four rounds of PCR amplified the ligated cDNA using nested alpha and beta constant-region primers plus SP2. Ligation attached a single-stranded oligonucleotide with a 12-nucleotide UMI and the SP2 primer to the cDNA 3' end. MiXCR, applied by TCRdb to the UMI-ligation and nested PCR reads, yields one record per CDR3 protein. Of some 110,000 distinct CDR3 sequences listed, 14% are singletons. Points from the study as a whole: Gini index rose across naive, CM, EM and EMRA in CD4 and CD8. In naive cells, over 90% of TCR sequences were seen only once. Especially in CD8 cells, naive repertoires contained a few larger clonotypes, possibly CD45RA-re-expressing memory cells.

Material: naive CD8+ T cells from blood. This receptor was taken from a human donor in good health.

DNA for the CDR3: TGTGCCAGCTCCCTTTTTGGCCCGGGGACTGAAGCTTTCTTT. The encoded protein is CASSLFGPGTEAFF. The chain employs TRBV27 and TRBJ1-1; no firm D call. From germline, CDR1 is MNHEY and CDR2 SMNVEV (reference sequence). The CDR3 has 14 residues. The V and J ends lost 8 bases and 5 bases respectively, with 18 bases between them.